Reported below is one T cell receptor (beta chain). The protocol was immunoSEQ multiplex PCR, while the TCRdb copy is restricted to in-frame clones and leaves out a portion. The sample has around 87,000 clones, about four fifths seen once. CDR1 is WSHSY, CDR2 SAAADI, per germline. CDR3 length: 14 amino acids. Trimming shortened V by 5 bases and J by 2 bases, and 9 bases separated the two germline ends. This entry comes from a study of a mutant IDH1 vaccine in newly diagnosed glioma. Background on the study: Before enrollment, the patients had been treated with radiotherapy alone, temozolomide alone, or both together. Most of them had received both.

Noted time point: baseline, week 1 (first vaccination visit). Treatment reported: pre-vaccination baseline after standard-of-care therapy. V gene TRBV10-2 combines with J gene TRBJ1-4, with D perhaps TRBD1 (6 bases). The material sequenced was PBMCs, taken from a glioma patient treated with radiotherapy, temozolomide or both. The receptor was isolated from a woman between 50 and 59 years old with glioma. DNA of the CDR3: TGCGCCAGCAGTTCCCAGGGGACTAATGAAAAACTGTTTTTT. Translation: CASSSQGTNEKLFF.